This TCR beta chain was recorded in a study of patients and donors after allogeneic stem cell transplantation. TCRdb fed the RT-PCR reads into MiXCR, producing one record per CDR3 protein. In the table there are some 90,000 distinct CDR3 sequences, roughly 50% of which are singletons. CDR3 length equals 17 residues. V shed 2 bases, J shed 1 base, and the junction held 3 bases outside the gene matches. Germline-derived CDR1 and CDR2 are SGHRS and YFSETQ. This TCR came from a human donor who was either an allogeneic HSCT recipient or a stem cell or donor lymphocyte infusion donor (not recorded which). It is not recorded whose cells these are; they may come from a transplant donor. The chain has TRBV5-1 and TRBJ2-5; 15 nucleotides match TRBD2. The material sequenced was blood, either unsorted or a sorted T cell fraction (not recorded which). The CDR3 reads CASSFGTSGRSQETQYF. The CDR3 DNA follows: TGCGCCAGCAGCTTTGGGACTAGCGGGAGGTCCCAAGAGACCCAGTACTTC.